The 8 T cell receptor beta chains below come from one sample, sequenced in a study of T cells after yellow fever vaccination. TCRdb processed the 5' RACE reads anew with MiXCR; each CDR3 protein has one entry. In the table there are about 99,000 distinct CDR3 sequences, roughly 6% of which are singletons. The material was CD8+ T cells sorted from PBMCs, obtained 10 days after the yellow fever booster vaccination. These receptors came from a man between 18 and 29 years old who received the YFV17D yellow fever vaccine.

The chain combines TRBV20-1 with TRBJ1-2; D unclear. Trimming took off 1 base at V and 0 bases at J, with 6 bases between the two ends. CDR1 is DFQATT and CDR2 is SNEGSKA in the germline V gene (reference sequence). The length of the CDR3 is 13 residues. The CDR3 is CSARGSANYGYTF. In nucleotides, the CDR3 is TGCAGTGCTAGAGGATCAGCTAACTATGGCTACACCTTC.

The genes are TRBV12-3 or TRBV12-4 and TRBJ2-7, with D perhaps matching TRBD2 (6 bases). The CDR3 runs to 14 residues. V dropped 2 bases and J dropped 7 bases, with 15 bases sitting between them. The CDR3 loop reads CASSLNVGGREQYF. CDR3 DNA: TGTGCCAGCAGTTTAAATGTCGGGGGAAGGGAGCAGTACTTC.

Many counts were recorded for this clonotype. The chain links TRBV18 to TRBJ2-5; D may be TRBD2 (5 bases). CDR1 KGHSH and CDR2 LQKENI come from the germline V gene. The CDR3 totals 14 residues. The V gene lost 3 bases and the J gene lost 5 bases, with 13 bases spanning the gap. The CDR3 reads CASSPTDLYETQYF. DNA for the CDR3: TGTGCCAGCTCACCTACGGACTTGTATGAGACCCAGTACTTC.

This clonotype has only a few counts. The J gene is TRBJ2-7, the V gene TRBV25-1; TRBD1 agrees at 9 bases. The CDR3 loop spans 14 amino acids. Losses at the gene ends were 8 bases for V and 3 bases for J; bases not matched to a gene: 8. Germline CDR1 and CDR2: MGHDK and SYGVNS. CDR3 protein: CASEGQGFFYEQYF. The CDR3 DNA follows: TGTGCCAGCGAAGGACAGGGGTTTTTCTACGAGCAGTACTTC.

This clonotype occurred many times. The chain uses TRBV6-2 or TRBV6-3 and TRBJ2-7, with D perhaps TRBD1 or TRBD2 (5 bases each). The V and J ends lost 6 bases and 3 bases respectively, with 18 bases between them. The CDR3 totals 15 residues. From germline, CDR1 is MNHEY and CDR2 SVGEGT. The CDR3 region is CASRHLGDLNYEQYF. CDR3 sequence (DNA): TGTGCCAGCAGACACCTAGGGGACCTTAACTACGAGCAGTACTTC.

J is TRBJ2-1 and V is TRBV19, with TRBD1 matching 8 bases. The V gene end was trimmed by 5 bases and the J gene end by 0 bases; junction bases not matched to a gene: 9. The CDR3 has 17 amino acids. The germline CDR1 and CDR2 sequences are LNHDA and SQIVND (reference sequence). Written as DNA, the CDR3 is TGTGCCAGTAGTTCTTCCGGGACAGGTTACTCCTACAATGAGCAGTTCTTC. Encoded protein: CASSSSGTGYSYNEQFF. Supplemented by reference TRBV19 and TRBJ2-1, the full variable domain reads DGGITQSPKYLFRKEGQNVTLSCEQNLNHDAMYWYRQDPGQGLRLIYYSQIVNDFQKGDIAEGYSVSREKKESFPLTVTSAQKNPTAFYLCASSSSGTGYSYNEQFFGPGTRLTVL.

This clonotype was recorded a few times. The chain recombines TRBV5-1 with TRBJ1-1; possible D gene TRBD1, 6 bases. Germline CDR1 and CDR2: SGHRS and YFSETQ. With 4 bases removed from V and 4 bases from J, the gap between germline ends came to 11 bases. This CDR3 has 13 amino acids. The DNA for the CDR3 is TGCGCCAGCAGCCTAGGGGGAAGCACTGAAGCTTTCTTT. Amino acids: CASSLGGSTEAFF.

This chain links TRBV6-2 or TRBV6-3 with TRBJ2-7; 9 bases align to TRBD1. The CDR3 is 14 amino acids. CDR1 and CDR2 from the germline V gene are MNHEY and SVGEGT. With V trimmed by 5 bases and J by 5 bases, 7 bases remained unmatched. In DNA, the CDR3 is TGTGCCAGCAGTCCCGACAGGGGGGCCCACGAGCAGTACGTC. As protein: CASSPDRGAHEQYV.